The source of this T cell receptor beta chain is a study of T-cell reconstitution after alpha-beta-depleted transplantation in children. The trim removed 8 bases at V and 1 base at J, leaving 4 bases unmatched. CDR1 and CDR2 (germline): MNHEY, SVGEGT. The CDR3 length is 13 residues. This clonotype has only a few counts. Library preparation (for TCRbeta) was performed with unique molecular identifiers. One entry per CDR3 protein, called by TCRdb with MiXCR from the PCR reads. The sample yields roughly 500,000 distinct CDR3 sequences, about 33% seen once. The sequence came from a human donor who donated a stem cell graft to a child with aplastic anemia. The gene calls are TRBV6-2 or TRBV6-3 and TRBJ2-5; TRBD2 aligns across 7 bases. Sequences were derived from PBMCs from the stem cell graft donor, sampled from the stem cell graft. The CDR3 protein is CASLADPQETQYF. In DNA, the CDR3 is TGTGCCAGCCTAGCGGACCCCCAAGAGACCCAGTACTTC.